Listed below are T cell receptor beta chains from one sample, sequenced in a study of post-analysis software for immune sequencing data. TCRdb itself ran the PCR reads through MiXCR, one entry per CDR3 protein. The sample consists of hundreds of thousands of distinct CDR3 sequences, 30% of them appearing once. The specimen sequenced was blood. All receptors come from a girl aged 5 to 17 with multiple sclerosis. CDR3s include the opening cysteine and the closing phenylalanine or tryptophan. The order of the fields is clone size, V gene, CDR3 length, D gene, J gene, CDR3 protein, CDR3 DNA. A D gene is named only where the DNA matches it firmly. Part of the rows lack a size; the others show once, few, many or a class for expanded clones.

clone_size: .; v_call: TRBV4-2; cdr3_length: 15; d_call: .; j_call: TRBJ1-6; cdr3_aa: CASSQDAGNNSPLHF; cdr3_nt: TGTGCCAGCAGCCAAGATGCGGGGAATAATTCACCCCTCCACTTT
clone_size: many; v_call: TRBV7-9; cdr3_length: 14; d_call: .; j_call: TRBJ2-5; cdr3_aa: CASSPSGGDETQYF; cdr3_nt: TGTGCCAGCAGCCCGAGTGGGGGAGACGAGACCCAGTACTTC
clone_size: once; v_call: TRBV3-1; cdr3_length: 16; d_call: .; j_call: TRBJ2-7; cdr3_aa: CASSLGGILQIYEQYF; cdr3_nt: TGTGCCAGCAGCCTCGGAGGGATTTTACAAATCTACGAGCAGTACTTC
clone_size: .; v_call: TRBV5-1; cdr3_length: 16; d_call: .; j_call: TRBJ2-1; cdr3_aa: CASSLTTGMFYNEQFF; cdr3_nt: TGCGCCAGCAGCCTCACGACAGGAATGTTTTACAATGAGCAGTTCTTC
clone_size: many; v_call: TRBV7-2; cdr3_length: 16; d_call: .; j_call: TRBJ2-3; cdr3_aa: CASSLVSGGPQGTQYF; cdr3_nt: TGTGCCAGCAGCTTAGTATCCGGGGGCCCCCAGGGTACGCAGTATTTT
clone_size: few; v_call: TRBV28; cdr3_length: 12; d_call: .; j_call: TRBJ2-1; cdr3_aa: CASGLSANEQFF; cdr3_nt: TGTGCCAGCGGCCTGTCGGCTAATGAGCAGTTCTTC
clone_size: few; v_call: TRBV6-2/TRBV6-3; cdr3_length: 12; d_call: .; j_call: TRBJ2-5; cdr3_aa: CASGWRQETQYF; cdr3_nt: TGTGCCAGCGGCTGGAGGCAAGAGACCCAGTACTTC
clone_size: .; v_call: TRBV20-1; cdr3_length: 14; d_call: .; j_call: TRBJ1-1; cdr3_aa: CSASLGSRNTEAFF; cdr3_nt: TGCAGTGCTAGTTTGGGGAGTAGGAACACTGAAGCTTTCTTT
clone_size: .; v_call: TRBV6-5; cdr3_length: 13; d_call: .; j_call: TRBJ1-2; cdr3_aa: CASTRTGANDYTF; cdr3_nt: TGTGCCAGCACGCGGACGGGGGCAAATGACTACACCTTC
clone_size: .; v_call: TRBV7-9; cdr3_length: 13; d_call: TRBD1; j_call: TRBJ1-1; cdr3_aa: CASTGQGATEAFF; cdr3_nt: TGTGCCAGCACCGGACAGGGGGCGACTGAAGCTTTCTTT
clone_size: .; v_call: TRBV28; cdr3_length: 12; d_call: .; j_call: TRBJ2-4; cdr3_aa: CASRTAGYIQYF; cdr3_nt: TGTGCCAGCAGGACGGCAGGATACATTCAGTACTTC
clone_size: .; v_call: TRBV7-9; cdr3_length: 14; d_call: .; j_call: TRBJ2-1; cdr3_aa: CASSPNPGVGEQFF; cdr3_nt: TGTGCCAGCAGTCCGAACCCCGGGGTGGGAGAGCAGTTCTTC
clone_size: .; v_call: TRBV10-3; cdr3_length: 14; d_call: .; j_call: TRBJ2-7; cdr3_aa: CAISDTGFSYEQYF; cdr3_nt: TGTGCCATCAGTGACACAGGCTTCTCCTACGAGCAGTACTTC
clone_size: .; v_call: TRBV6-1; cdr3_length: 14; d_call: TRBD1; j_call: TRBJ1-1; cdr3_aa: CASSGRQGNTEAFF; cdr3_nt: TGTGCCAGCAGTGGCCGACAGGGGAACACTGAAGCTTTCTTT
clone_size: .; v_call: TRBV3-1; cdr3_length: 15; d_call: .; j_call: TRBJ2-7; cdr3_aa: CASSSGQRAAYEQYF; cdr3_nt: TGTGCCAGCAGCTCGGGACAGCGGGCCGCCTACGAGCAGTACTTC
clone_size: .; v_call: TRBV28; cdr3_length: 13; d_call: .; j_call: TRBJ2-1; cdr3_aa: CASSLELPGEQFF; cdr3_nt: TGTGCCAGCAGTTTAGAGTTGCCGGGGGAGCAGTTCTTC
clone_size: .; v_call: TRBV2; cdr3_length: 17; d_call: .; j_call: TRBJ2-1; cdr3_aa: CASSEALFRDGYNEQFF; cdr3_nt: TGTGCCAGCAGTGAAGCGCTTTTTCGGGACGGCTACAATGAGCAGTTCTTC
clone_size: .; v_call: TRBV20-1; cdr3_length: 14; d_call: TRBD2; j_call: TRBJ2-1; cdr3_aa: CSATSGGAYNEQFF; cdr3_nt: TGCAGTGCTACGAGCGGGGGGGCTTACAATGAGCAGTTCTTC
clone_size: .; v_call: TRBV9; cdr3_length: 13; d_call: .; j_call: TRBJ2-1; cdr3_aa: CASSVKPYNKQFF; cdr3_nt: TGTGCCAGCAGCGTAAAGCCTTACAATAAGCAGTTCTTC
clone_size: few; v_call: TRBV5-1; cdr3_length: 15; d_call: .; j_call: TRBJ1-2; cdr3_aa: CASSSGLTGFYGYTF; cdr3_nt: TGCGCCAGCAGCTCGGGCCTCACGGGATTCTATGGCTACACCTTC
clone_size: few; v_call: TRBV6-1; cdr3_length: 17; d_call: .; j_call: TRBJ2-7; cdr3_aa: CASSHSSEGVLLHEQYF; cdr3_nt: TGTGCCAGCAGCCATTCATCGGAGGGGGTCCTCCTCCACGAGCAGTACTTC
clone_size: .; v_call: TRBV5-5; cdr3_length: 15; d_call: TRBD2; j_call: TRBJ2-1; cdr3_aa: CASSWLLAGRNEQFF; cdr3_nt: TGTGCCAGCAGCTGGCTACTAGCGGGGAGAAATGAGCAGTTCTTC
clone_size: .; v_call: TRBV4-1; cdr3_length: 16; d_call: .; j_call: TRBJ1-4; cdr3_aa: CASSQEGTQKNEKLFF; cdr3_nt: TGCGCCAGCAGCCAAGAGGGGACGCAGAAGAATGAAAAACTGTTTTTT
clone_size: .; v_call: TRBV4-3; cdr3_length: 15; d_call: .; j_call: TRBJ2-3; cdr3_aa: CASSQGLTNTDTQYF; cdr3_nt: TGCGCCAGCAGCCAAGGACTAACTAACACAGATACGCAGTATTTT
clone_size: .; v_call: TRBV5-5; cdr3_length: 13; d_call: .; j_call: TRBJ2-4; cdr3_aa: CASSLRRANIQYF; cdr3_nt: TGTGCCAGCAGCTTGAGGAGGGCGAACATTCAGTACTTC
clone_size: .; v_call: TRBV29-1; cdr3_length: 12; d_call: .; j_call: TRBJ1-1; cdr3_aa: CSVSAVAREAFF; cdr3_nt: TGCAGCGTTTCAGCCGTCGCGCGGGAAGCTTTCTTT
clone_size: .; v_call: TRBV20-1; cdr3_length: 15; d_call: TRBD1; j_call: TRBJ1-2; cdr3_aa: CSARVGTGGHYGYTF; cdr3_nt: TGCAGTGCTAGAGTCGGTACAGGGGGCCACTATGGCTACACCTTC
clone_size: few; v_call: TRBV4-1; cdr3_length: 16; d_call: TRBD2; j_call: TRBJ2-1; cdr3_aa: CASSPYGTSGSREQFF; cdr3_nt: TGCGCCAGCAGCCCTTACGGGACTAGCGGGAGTCGGGAGCAGTTCTTC
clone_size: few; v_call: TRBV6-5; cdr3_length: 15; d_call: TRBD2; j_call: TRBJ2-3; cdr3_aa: CASRGLSGGPDTQYF; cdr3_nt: TGTGCCAGCAGGGGCCTTAGCGGGGGTCCAGATACGCAGTATTTT
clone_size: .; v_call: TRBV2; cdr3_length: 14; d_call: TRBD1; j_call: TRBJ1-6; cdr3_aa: CASRVTGDNSPLHF; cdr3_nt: TGTGCCAGCAGGGTAACAGGGGATAATTCACCCCTCCACTTT
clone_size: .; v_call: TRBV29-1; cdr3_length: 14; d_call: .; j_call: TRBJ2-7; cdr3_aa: CSVGSQRASYEQYF; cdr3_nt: TGCAGCGTTGGCTCCCAGCGGGCCTCCTACGAGCAGTACTTC
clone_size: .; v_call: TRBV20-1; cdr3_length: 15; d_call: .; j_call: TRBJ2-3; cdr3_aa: CSAWGWTTSTDTQYF; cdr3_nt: TGCAGTGCCTGGGGGTGGACGACGAGCACAGATACGCAGTATTTT
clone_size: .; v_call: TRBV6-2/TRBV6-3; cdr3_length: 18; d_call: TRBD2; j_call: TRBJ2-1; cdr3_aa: CASLEGLAGGTNYNEQFF; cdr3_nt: TGTGCCAGCCTGGAGGGACTGGCGGGAGGGACTAACTACAATGAGCAGTTCTTC
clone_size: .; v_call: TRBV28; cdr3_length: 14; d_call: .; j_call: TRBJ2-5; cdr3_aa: CASSLRGYGETQYF; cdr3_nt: TGTGCCAGCAGTTTAAGGGGGTATGGAGAGACCCAGTACTTC
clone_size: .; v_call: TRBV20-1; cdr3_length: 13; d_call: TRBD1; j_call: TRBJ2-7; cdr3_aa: CSARTGIAYEQYF; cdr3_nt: TGCAGTGCACGGACAGGGATAGCCTACGAGCAGTACTTC
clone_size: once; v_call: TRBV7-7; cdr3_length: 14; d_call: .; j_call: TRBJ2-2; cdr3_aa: CASSLEGAYGELFF; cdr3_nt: TGTGCTAGCAGCTTAGAAGGGGCCTACGGGGAGCTGTTTTTT
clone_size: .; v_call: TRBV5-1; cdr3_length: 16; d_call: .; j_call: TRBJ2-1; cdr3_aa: CASSLLGDSSYNEQFF; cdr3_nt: TGCGCCAGCAGCTTGCTGGGGGATAGCTCCTACAATGAGCAGTTCTTC
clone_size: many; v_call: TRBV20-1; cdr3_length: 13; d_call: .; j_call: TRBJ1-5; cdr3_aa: CSARVDSNQPQHF; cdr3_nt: TGCAGTGCTAGGGTGGATAGCAATCAGCCCCAGCATTTT
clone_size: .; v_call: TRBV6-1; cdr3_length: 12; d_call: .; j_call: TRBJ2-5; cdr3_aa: CASSEGAWVPYF; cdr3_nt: TGTGCCAGCAGTGAAGGGGCCTGGGTACCGTACTTC